The 18 T cell receptor beta chains reported below all come from one sample, sequenced in a study of blood T cell repertoires in COVID-19. TCRdb keeps only in-frame clones here, not all; method: immunoSEQ multiplex PCR. The profile shows 100,000 to 150,000 clones, approximately 80% of them singletons. Sequences were obtained from peripheral blood. Receptor source: a human donor in a cohort sampled during active COVID-19.

The CDR3 region is CASSIEGSLLEANEKLFF. CDR3 nucleotides: TGTGCCAGTAGTATAGAGGGAAGTCTACTGGAGGCTAATGAAAAACTGTTTTTT. The rearrangement uses TRBV19 and TRBJ1-4; D gene unclear. V was pared by 0 bases and J by 3 bases, with 17 bases between. This CDR3 comprises 18 residues. The germline gives CDR1 LNHDA, CDR2 SQIVND (reference sequence).

The genes are TRBV7-9 and TRBJ2-2; D remains ambiguous. V was cut by 5 bases and J by 8 bases, with 12 bases left in between. Germline loops: CDR1 SEHNR, CDR2 FQNEAQ (reference sequence). This CDR3 spans 13 amino acids. The CDR3 nucleotides read TGTGCCAGCAGCCCTAAAGTAGATGGGGAGCTGTTTTTT. This translates into CASSPKVDGELFF.

A few counts support this clone. The chain carries TRBV6-1 and TRBJ1-1; maybe TRBD1 (5 bases). CDR1 and CDR2 (germline): MNHNS, SASEGT. This CDR3 contains 13 residues. Deletions cut 2 bases from V and 5 bases from J, with 9 bases between. CDR3 sequence: CASSEPGNTEAFF. DNA of the CDR3: TGTGCCAGCAGTGAACCAGGGAATACTGAAGCTTTCTTT.

In DNA form, the CDR3 reads TGTGCCAGCAGACACTTCGGACAGTTACAAGAGACCCAGTACTTC. Translating gives CASRHFGQLQETQYF. This rearrangement joins TRBV7-2 to TRBJ2-5; possibly TRBD1 for D (6 bases). The V and J ends lost 6 bases and 2 bases respectively, with 16 bases between them. The CDR3 has 15 amino acids. Looked up from germline, CDR1 is SGHTA and CDR2 is FQGNSA.

This CDR3 is CASSIRSSGGSGAPNIQYF. The CDR3, as DNA: TGTGCCAGTAGTATTCGTTCTAGCGGGGGGTCCGGAGCCCCCAACATTCAGTACTTC. This chain connects TRBV19 to TRBJ2-4, with TRBD2 identical over 11 bases. Germline CDR1 is LNHDA and CDR2 is SQIVND (reference sequence). The CDR3 has 19 residues. With 3 bases clipped from V and 7 bases from J, the junction kept 17 bases outside the gene matches.

The gene calls are TRBV24-1 and TRBJ2-4; 8 bases fit TRBD1. This CDR3 is 15 amino acids long. The V segment lost 3 bases and the J segment 1 base; nucleotides outside the gene matches: 1. CDR1 is KGHDR, CDR2 SFDVKD, per germline. This chain's CDR3 is CATSDRQGAKNIQYF. CDR3 DNA: TGTGCCACCAGTGATAGACAGGGGGCCAAAAACATTCAGTACTTC.

The chain has TRBV10-3 and TRBJ2-1; 11 bases map to TRBD2. V shed 2 bases, J shed 0 bases, and the junction held 6 bases outside the gene matches. CDR3 length equals 18 residues. Germline CDR1 is ENHRY and CDR2 is SYGVKD. CDR3 region: CAISEGTSGWRSYNEQFF. CDR3 sequence (DNA): TGTGCCATCAGTGAGGGGACTAGCGGATGGCGCTCCTACAATGAGCAGTTCTTC.

The chain couples TRBV7-2 to TRBJ2-3, with 8 bases lining up with TRBD1. Germline-derived CDR1 and CDR2 are SGHTA and FQGNSA. Unmatched junction bases numbered 7, after V lost 5 bases and J lost 6 bases. The CDR3 extends over 14 amino acids. CDR3 sequence reads: CASSEDRGRDTQYF. DNA for the CDR3: TGTGCCAGCAGCGAAGACAGGGGTAGGGATACGCAGTATTTT.

This chain joins TRBV6-5 and TRBJ2-1; 7 bases align to TRBD2. V dropped 7 bases and J dropped 4; count of bases not matched to a gene: 10. In germline, CDR1 is MNHEY, CDR2 SVGAGI. The CDR3 length is 15 residues. The CDR3 region is CASTISGVLYNEQFF. For the CDR3, the DNA is TGTGCCAGCACCATAAGCGGGGTCCTATACAATGAGCAGTTCTTC.

The V gene is TRBV28, the J gene TRBJ2-4; 8 nucleotides align to TRBD1. The CDR3 contains 16 residues. J was trimmed by 0 bases and V by 6 bases; bases with no gene match: 7. The V gene's germline CDR1 is MDHEN and CDR2 SYDVKM. The CDR3 spells CASRPPGGSAKNIQYF. The CDR3 DNA sequence: TGTGCCAGCAGACCCCCAGGGGGCTCAGCCAAAAACATTCAGTACTTC.

The chain employs TRBV5-8 and TRBJ2-7; D possibly corresponds to TRBD1 (6 bases). Trimming took 0 bases from V and 6 from J, leaving 10 bases between them. The CDR3 covers 13 residues. The V gene's germline CDR1 is SGHTS and CDR2 YDEGEE. The CDR3 sequence is CASSLGGGFEQYF. DNA of the CDR3: TGTGCCAGCAGCTTGGGAGGGGGTTTCGAGCAGTACTTC. Variable domain in full (rest from reference TRBV5-8 and TRBJ2-7): EAGVTQSPTHLIKTRGQQATLRCSPISGHTSVYWYQQALGLGLQFLLWYDEGEERNRGNFPPRFSGRQFPNYSSELNVNALELEDSALYLCASSLGGGFEQYFGPGTRLTVT.

CDR3 protein: CSASHPGQMMNTEAFF. The CDR3 nucleotides are TGCAGTGCTAGTCACCCGGGACAGATGATGAACACTGAAGCTTTCTTT. V gene TRBV20-1 combines with J gene TRBJ1-1; 7 bases align to TRBD1. CDR1 and CDR2 from the germline V gene are DFQATT and SNEGSKA (reference sequence). The CDR3 runs to 16 residues. The V and J ends lost 3 bases and 0 bases, in that order; junction bases with no gene match: 10.

The V gene is TRBV5-1, the J gene TRBJ1-4, with D hard to call. This CDR3 has 16 residues. The germline V gene has CDR1 SGHRS and CDR2 YFSETQ. Trimming removed 0 bases from V and 3 bases from J, with 12 bases in between. CDR3 sequence (DNA): TGCGCCAGCAGCTTGGAAGGAGGGTCCGCTAATGAAAAACTGTTTTTT. It is translated as CASSLEGGSANEKLFF.

The V and J genes are TRBV28 and TRBJ1-1; no reliable D call. V dropped 3 bases and J dropped 1 base, with 9 bases sitting between them. The CDR3 totals 14 residues. The germline CDR1 and CDR2 sequences are MDHEN and SYDVKM. The CDR3 coding sequence is TGTGCCAGCAGTTTTTTAACTAGGAACACTGAAGCTTTCTTT. This encodes CASSFLTRNTEAFF.

The rearrangement links TRBV11-2 to TRBJ2-1, with TRBD2 matching 7 bases. The germline V gene encodes CDR1 SGHAT and CDR2 FQNNGV. The CDR3 is 15 residues long. V shed 5 bases, J shed 3 bases, and the junction held 7 bases outside the gene matches. The DNA of the CDR3 is TGTGCCAGCAGCCCCCCTAGCGGAGTCTACAATGAGCAGTTCTTC. Translation: CASSPPSGVYNEQFF.

The rearrangement uses TRBV5-4 and TRBJ2-1; D might be TRBD2 (5 bases). The CDR3 spans 13 residues. Trimming took off 1 base at V and 7 bases at J, with 9 bases between the two ends. CDR1 SGHNT and CDR2 YYREEE come from the germline V gene (reference sequence). For the CDR3, the DNA is TGTGCCAGCAGCTTGAGTGGCGGGAATGAGCAGTTCTTC. The encoded protein is CASSLSGGNEQFF. Drawing the rest from reference TRBV5-4 and TRBJ2-1, the complete variable domain is ETGVTQSPTHLIKTRGQQVTLRCSSQSGHNTVSWYQQALGQGPQFIFQYYREEENGRGNFPPRFSGLQFPNYSSELNVNALELDDSALYLCASSLSGGNEQFFGPGTRLTVL.

The chain combines TRBV11-3 with TRBJ2-1; TRBD2 agrees at 7 bases. The CDR3 consists of 15 residues. Germline V gene data show CDR1 as SGHNT and CDR2 as YENEEA. Trimming took 4 bases from V and 9 from J; bases not matched to a gene: 12. CDR3: CASSSGTIAGSEQFF. The CDR3 nucleotides read TGTGCCAGCAGCTCCGGGACTATAGCGGGTAGTGAGCAGTTCTTC.

The chain uses TRBV2 and TRBJ1-5, with 7 bases identical to TRBD1. CDR3 length equals 13 residues. Losses at the gene ends were 5 bases for V and 5 bases for J; bases not matched to a gene: 3. The germline gives CDR1 SNHLY, CDR2 FYNNEI. The CDR3 reads CASSYRGDQPQHF. The CDR3 DNA sequence: TGTGCCAGCAGTTACAGGGGCGATCAGCCCCAGCATTTT.